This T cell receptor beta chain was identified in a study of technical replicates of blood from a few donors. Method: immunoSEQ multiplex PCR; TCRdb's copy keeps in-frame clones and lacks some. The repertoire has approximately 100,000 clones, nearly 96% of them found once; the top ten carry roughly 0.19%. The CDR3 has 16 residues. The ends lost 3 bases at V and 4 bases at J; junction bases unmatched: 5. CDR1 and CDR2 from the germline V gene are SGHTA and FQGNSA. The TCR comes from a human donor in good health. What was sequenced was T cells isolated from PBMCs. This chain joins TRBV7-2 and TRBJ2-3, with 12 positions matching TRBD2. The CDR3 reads CASSFGLAGFPDTQYF. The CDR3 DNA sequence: TGTGCCAGCAGCTTTGGACTAGCGGGGTTTCCAGATACGCAGTATTTT.